This TCR beta chain is from a study of CD8 T cells in ankylosing spondylitis. Findings of the study overall: Clones linked to disease were reported to show significant enrichment in matched ankylosing spondylitis synovial fluid.

Construction of TCR beta libraries was performed using quantitative 5'-RACE with molecular barcodes. TCRdb re-called the 5' RACE reads with MiXCR, one entry per CDR3 protein. Of some 30,000 distinct CDR3 sequences in the sample, under 40% are singletons; the top ten hold 45% to 50%. This clonotype was seen at least ten times. Its target is not known. CDR3 length equals 12 residues. The germline V gene encodes CDR1 DFQATT and CDR2 SNEGSKA (reference sequence). The V gene lost 6 bases and the J gene lost 3 bases, with 11 bases spanning the gap. The sequencing sample was made of synovial fluid, either unsorted or a sorted T cell fraction (not recorded which). The origin of this receptor is a male donor with ankylosing spondylitis. This sequence joins TRBV20-1 and TRBJ1-1, with D tentatively TRBD1 (5 bases). The CDR3 sequence: CSATRGDTEAFF. CDR3 nucleotide sequence: TGCAGTGCCACACGGGGGGACACTGAAGCTTTCTTT.